These 13 T cell receptor beta chains were sequenced from one sample in a study of T cells in localized non-small cell lung cancer. TCRdb keeps only in-frame clones here, not all; method: immunoSEQ multiplex PCR. The sample carries tens of thousands of clones, more than 85% recorded once. The sample was PBMCs, taken before any cancer treatment. Every receptor here comes from a man aged 40-75 years with stage II lung adenocarcinoma.

The chain couples TRBV5-1 to TRBJ1-1; D gene uncertain. Germline loops: CDR1 SGHRS, CDR2 YFSETQ. The CDR3 has 15 residues. Between the trimmed V and J ends, which lost 5 bases and 0 bases, there was a span of 14 bases. The CDR3 sequence is CASRQQGAVNTEAFF. The CDR3 DNA sequence: TGCGCCAGCAGGCAACAAGGTGCAGTGAACACTGAAGCTTTCTTT.

The chain is built from TRBV29-1 and TRBJ1-1; no clear D. Germline V gene lookup returns CDR1 SQVTM and CDR2 ANQGSEA. CDR3 length: 11 residues. Trimming cost V 3 bases and J 9 bases, with 11 bases left between them. The CDR3, as DNA: TGCAGCGTTGACCCGGGGTTGAAAGCTTTCTTT. It is translated as CSVDPGLKAFF.

V and J are TRBV6-5 and TRBJ1-5, with a weak D call TRBD1 (6 bases). CDR3 length equals 14 residues. V was trimmed by 6 bases and J by 7 bases, leaving 16 bases between them. Looked up from germline, CDR1 is MNHEY and CDR2 is SVGAGI. DNA for the CDR3: TGTGCCAGCAGCCTTAACAGGGCTTCACAGCCCCAGCATTTT. This sequence encodes CASSLNRASQPQHF.

This clone was observed a handful of times. The chain joins TRBV7-9 to TRBJ1-6; TRBD1 is a possible D gene (5 bases). CDR3 length: 18 amino acids. Germline lookup yields CDR1 SEHNR and CDR2 FQNEAQ (reference sequence). V lost 5 bases and J lost 0, with 17 bases in between. Here the CDR3 DNA reads TGTGCCAGCAGCCCAGAGGGGTGGATGAGCTCCTATAATTCACCCCTCCACTTT. This gives the protein CASSPEGWMSSYNSPLHF.

The chain combines TRBV4-1 with TRBJ1-1, with D tentatively TRBD1 (6 bases). Trimming took off 1 base at V and 0 bases at J, with 18 bases between the two ends. Germline CDR1 and CDR2: MGHRA and YSYEKL. The CDR3 extends over 18 amino acids. CDR3 nucleotides: TGCGCCAGCAGCCAAGGGTCAATTCTGGGGGGCATGAACACTGAAGCTTTCTTT. As protein: CASSQGSILGGMNTEAFF.

The rearrangement links TRBV7-2 to TRBJ1-6, with a weak D call TRBD1 (5 bases). CDR1 is SGHTA, CDR2 FQGNSA, per germline. V was pared by 5 bases and J by 10 bases, with 18 bases between. The CDR3 is 15 amino acids. The CDR3 DNA reads TGTGCCAGCAGCCCCAGGGTTGTGTCTGGATCACCCCTCCACTTT. Translating it yields CASSPRVVSGSPLHF.

V usage is TRBV11-2 and J usage is TRBJ1-4; a possible D gene is TRBD1 (5 bases). The CDR3 totals 15 residues. Trimming cost V 5 bases and J 6 bases, with 16 bases left between them. The germline V gene encodes CDR1 SGHAT and CDR2 FQNNGV. Here the CDR3 DNA reads TGTGCCAGCAGCCTTGGGCGGGGCGGGGATGAAAAACTGTTTTTT. This sequence encodes CASSLGRGGDEKLFF.

This chain links TRBV30 with TRBJ2-6; 8 bases are shared with TRBD1. Per the germline V gene, CDR1 is GTSNPN and CDR2 is SVGIG (reference sequence). V dropped 6 bases and J dropped 0; count of bases not matched to a gene: 4. This CDR3 has 15 amino acids. The CDR3 sequence: CACRGQGSGANVLTF. The DNA for the CDR3 is TGTGCCTGCAGGGGGCAGGGCTCTGGGGCCAACGTCCTGACTTTC.

A note on this clone: This same CDR3 is encoded by further DNA sequences in the sample. This chain links TRBV5-1 with TRBJ1-1; possible D gene TRBD1, 5 bases. The germline V and J ends were trimmed by 1 base and 1 base, with 5 bases remaining between them. CDR1 SGHRS and CDR2 YFSETQ come from the germline V gene. The CDR3 spans 13 residues. Here the CDR3 reads CASSLQGNTEAFF. The CDR3 coding sequence is TGCGCCAGCAGCTTGCAGGGGAACACTGAAGCTTTCTTT.

The chain employs TRBV7-3 and TRBJ1-1, with D maybe TRBD1 (5 bases). The V end was cut by 0 bases, the J end by 5 bases, with 7 bases between. The CDR3 is 13 amino acids. Germline V gene data show CDR1 as SGHTA and CDR2 as FQGTGA. The CDR3 region has the DNA TGTGCCAGCAGCTTAACGGGGGTAACTGAAGCTTTCTTT. Protein: CASSLTGVTEAFF.

This chain links TRBV5-5 with TRBJ1-6; TRBD1 matches at 7 bases. V trimming: 4 bases; J trimming: 6 bases; junction bases outside the gene matches: 13. Germline CDR1 SGHKS, CDR2 YYEKEE (reference sequence). The CDR3 is made up of 17 amino acids. CDR3 loop: CASSPRDTGTVNSPLHF. In DNA, the CDR3 is TGTGCCAGCAGCCCCCGGGATACCGGGACAGTTAATTCACCCCTCCACTTT.

The chain carries TRBV9 and TRBJ1-2, with 7 bases identical to TRBD1. This CDR3 is 15 amino acids long. The V gene end was trimmed by 0 bases and the J gene end by 6 bases; junction bases not matched to a gene: 8. The V gene's germline CDR1 is SGDLS and CDR2 YYNGEE. This CDR3 is CASSVELQGRNGYTF. The DNA for the CDR3 is TGTGCCAGCAGCGTAGAACTACAGGGGCGGAATGGCTACACCTTC.

The chain recombines TRBV13 with TRBJ1-2, with D maybe TRBD1 (5 bases). Trimming stripped 2 bases from V and 2 bases from J, with 12 bases between. Germline V gene lookup returns CDR1 PRHDT and CDR2 FYEKMQ (reference sequence). The CDR3 covers 15 residues. The chain's CDR3 is CASSLRGLDNYGYTF. DNA for the CDR3: TGTGCCAGCAGCTTAAGGGGACTGGACAACTATGGCTACACCTTC.